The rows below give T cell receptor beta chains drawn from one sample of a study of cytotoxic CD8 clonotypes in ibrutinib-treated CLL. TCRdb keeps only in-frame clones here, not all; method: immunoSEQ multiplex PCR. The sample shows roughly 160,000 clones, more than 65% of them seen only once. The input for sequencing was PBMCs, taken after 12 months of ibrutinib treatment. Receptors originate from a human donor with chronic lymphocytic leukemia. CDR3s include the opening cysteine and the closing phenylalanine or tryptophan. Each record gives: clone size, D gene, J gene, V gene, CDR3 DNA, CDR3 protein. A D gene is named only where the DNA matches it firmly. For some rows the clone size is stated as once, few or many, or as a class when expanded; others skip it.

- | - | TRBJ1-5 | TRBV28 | TGTGCCAGCAGTATGGGGGCGAAGCAGCCCCAGCATTTT | CASSMGAKQPQHF
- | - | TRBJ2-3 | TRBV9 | TGTGCCAGCAGCCTAAGCCCGGGGGCGGTGATAGATACGCAGTATTTT | CASSLSPGAVIDTQYF
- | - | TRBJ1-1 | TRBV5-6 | TGTGCCAGCAGCTCAGGACCGGACAGAGAGAACACTGAAGCTTTCTTT | CASSSGPDRENTEAFF
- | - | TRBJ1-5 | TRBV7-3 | TGTGCCAGCAGCCGAGTCGGGGTTCGGGGAGAGCCCCAGCATTTT | CASSRVGVRGEPQHF
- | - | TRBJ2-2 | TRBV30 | TGTGCCTGGAGTGAAGGGACCTACGTGGGCGGGGAGCTGTTTTTT | CAWSEGTYVGGELFF
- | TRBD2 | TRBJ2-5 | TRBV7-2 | TGTGCCAGCAGCTTAGATAAGGCGGGGGGGCTCTGGGAGACCCAGTACTTC | CASSLDKAGGLWETQYF
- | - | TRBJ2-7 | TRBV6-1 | TGTGCCAGCAGTGATGTCTACGAGCAGTACTTC | CASSDVYEQYF
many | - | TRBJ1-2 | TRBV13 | TGTGCCAGCAGCGCCACGGGCCACGGCCATGGCTACACCTTC | CASSATGHGHGYTF
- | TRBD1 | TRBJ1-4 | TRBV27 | TGTGCCAGCAGTCCGACAGGGCACAAACTGTTTTTT | CASSPTGHKLFF
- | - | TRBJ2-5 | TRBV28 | TGTGCCAGCAGTTTAGAAGCCTCAGGGACCCAGTACTTC | CASSLEASGTQYF
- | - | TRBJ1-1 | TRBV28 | TGTGCCAGCAGTTTGGGGCCACGGGGTGCTTTCTTT | CASSLGPRGAFF
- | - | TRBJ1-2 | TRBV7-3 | TGTGCCAGCAGCTTAAACGGCAACTATGGCTACACCTTC | CASSLNGNYGYTF
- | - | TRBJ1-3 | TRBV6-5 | TGTGCCAGCAGTTACTCAAGGGGGAAGGCCGGAAACACCATATATTTT | CASSYSRGKAGNTIYF
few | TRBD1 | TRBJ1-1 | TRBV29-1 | TGCAGCGTGGAAGGACAGGTCTTAGAAGCTTTCTTT | CSVEGQVLEAFF
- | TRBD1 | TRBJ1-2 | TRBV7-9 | TGTGCCAGCAGCTTAGAGACAGGGAGGTTCTTTGGCTACACCTTC | CASSLETGRFFGYTF
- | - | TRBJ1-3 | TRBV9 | TGTGCCAGCAGCGTATCTAAACAGGGACCCTCTGGAAACACCATATATTTT | CASSVSKQGPSGNTIYF
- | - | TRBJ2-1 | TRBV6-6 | TGTGCCAGCAGCGACGGGAGAGCCTACAATGAGCAGTTCTTC | CASSDGRAYNEQFF
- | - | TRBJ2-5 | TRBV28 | TGTGCCAGCAGTTTAGGAGAGACCCAGTACTTC | CASSLGETQYF
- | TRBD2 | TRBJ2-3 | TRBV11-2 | TGTGCCAGCAGCCTTAGCGGGTCATTGGATACGCAGTATTTT | CASSLSGSLDTQYF
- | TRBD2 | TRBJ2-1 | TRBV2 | TGTGCCAGCACCCCCGGGACTAGCGGTTACAATGAGCAGTTCTTC | CASTPGTSGYNEQFF
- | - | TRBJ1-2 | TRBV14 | TGTGCCAGCAGCCAAGGCAACTATGGCTACACCTTC | CASSQGNYGYTF
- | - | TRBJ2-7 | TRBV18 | TGTGCCAGCTCCCAGCGGGACAGGTATACCTACGAGCAGTACTTC | CASSQRDRYTYEQYF
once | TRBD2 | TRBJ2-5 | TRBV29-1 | TGCAGCGTTCGGGGGGGGAACGTTAGGGAGACCCAGTACTTC | CSVRGGNVRETQYF
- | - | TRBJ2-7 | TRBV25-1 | TGTGCCAGCAGTGCCGTTCGGAGCGAGCAGTACTTC | CASSAVRSEQYF
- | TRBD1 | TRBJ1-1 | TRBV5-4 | TGTGCCAGCAGCTTCGACAGGGGGACCTCTGAAGCTTTCTTT | CASSFDRGTSEAFF
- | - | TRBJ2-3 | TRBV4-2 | TGTGCCAGCAGCCAAGATCCAGCCTACACAGATACGCAGTATTTT | CASSQDPAYTDTQYF
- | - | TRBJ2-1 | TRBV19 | TGTGCCACGTCCCCGAGACGACTGGGCTCCTACAATGAGCAGTTCTTC | CATSPRRLGSYNEQFF
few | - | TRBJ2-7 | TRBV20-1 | TGCAGTGCTAGACTAGGGTTTGTCTACTTC | CSARLGFVYF
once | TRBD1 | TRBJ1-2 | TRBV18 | TGTGCCAGCTCACCCCCAGGGGGCAGCTATGGCTACACCTTC | CASSPPGGSYGYTF
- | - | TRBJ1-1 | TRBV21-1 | TGTGCCAGCAGCACCTGGGACAGTTGGACTGAAGCTTTCTTT | CASSTWDSWTEAFF
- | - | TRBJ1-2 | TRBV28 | TGTGCCAGCAGCCAACCCGCAGGGTACAACTATGGCTACACCTTC | CASSQPAGYNYGYTF
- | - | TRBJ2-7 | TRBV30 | TGTGCCTGGAGATACTGGGGAGAGCAGTACTTC | CAWRYWGEQYF
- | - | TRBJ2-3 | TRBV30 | TGTGCCTGGGGCCGTCGGGGACCACAAAATACAGATACGCAGTATTTT | CAWGRRGPQNTDTQYF
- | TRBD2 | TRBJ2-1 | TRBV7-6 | TGTGCCAGCAGCTTAGGAACGAGCGGGAGTCGAAGGAATGAGCAGTTCTTC | CASSLGTSGSRRNEQFF
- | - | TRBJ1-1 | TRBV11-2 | TGTGCCAGCAGCTTCGGGACACCTAACACTGAAGCTTTCTTT | CASSFGTPNTEAFF
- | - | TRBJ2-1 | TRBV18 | TGTGCCAGCTCACCAAGTCAGAATGAGCAGTTCTTC | CASSPSQNEQFF
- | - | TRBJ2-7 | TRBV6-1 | TGTGCCAGCAATGGGGCAGTCTCCTACGAGCAGTACTTC | CASNGAVSYEQYF
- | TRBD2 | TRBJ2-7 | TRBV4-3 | TGCGCCAGCAGCCAAGAGTGGGCGGAGGGACTAGTTTCCTACGAGCAGTACTTC | CASSQEWAEGLVSYEQYF
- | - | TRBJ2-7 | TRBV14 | TGTGCCAGCAGCCAGCCTTCTCAATTGCTTGGGGGAGGCTACGAGCAGTACTTC | CASSQPSQLLGGGYEQYF
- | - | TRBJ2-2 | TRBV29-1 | TGCAGCGTTGATTGGAAGGGGACGTCCGGGGAGCTGTTTTTT | CSVDWKGTSGELFF
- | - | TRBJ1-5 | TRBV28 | TGTGCCAGCAGTTTATTACCGGGGGCAAGCAATCAGCCCCAGCATTTT | CASSLLPGASNQPQHF
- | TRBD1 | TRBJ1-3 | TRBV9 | TGTGCCAGCAGCGCTATGACAGGGACTGGAAACACCATATATTTT | CASSAMTGTGNTIYF
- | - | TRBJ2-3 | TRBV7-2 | TGTGCCAGCAGCTTAGTGCTCAGGAGCACAGATACGCAGTATTTT | CASSLVLRSTDTQYF
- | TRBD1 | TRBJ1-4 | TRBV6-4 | TGTGCCAGCAGTACAGGGGGAACTAATGAAAAACTGTTTTTT | CASSTGGTNEKLFF
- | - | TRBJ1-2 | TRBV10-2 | TGCGCCAGCAGTTTATACCGGGACAAAGCTAACTATGGCTACACCTTC | CASSLYRDKANYGYTF
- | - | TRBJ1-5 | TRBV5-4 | TGTGCCAGCAGCGTTGACACTCAGCCCCAGCATTTT | CASSVDTQPQHF
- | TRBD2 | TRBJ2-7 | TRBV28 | TGTGCCAGCGGGGGGGGAAAAGTCTACGAGCAGTACTTC | CASGGGKVYEQYF
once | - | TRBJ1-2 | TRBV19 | TGTGCCAGTAGCATATGGAGACCGCAAGGTGGCTATGGCTACACCTTC | CASSIWRPQGGYGYTF
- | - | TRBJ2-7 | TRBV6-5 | TGTGCCAGCAGCCAATCCAGAGGGCCCTCCTACGAGCAGTACTTC | CASSQSRGPSYEQYF
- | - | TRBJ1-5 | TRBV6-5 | TGTGCCAGCAGTCCGGGCCCCATTTTGCCCCAGCATTTT | CASSPGPILPQHF
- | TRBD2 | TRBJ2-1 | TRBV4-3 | TGCGCCAGCAGCCAGCGGTTGAGCGGGGCCTCCTACAATGAGCAGTTCTTC | CASSQRLSGASYNEQFF
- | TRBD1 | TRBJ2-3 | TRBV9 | TGTGCCAGCACCCCTAACTTACAGGGGTCGGTGTCGATCACAGATACGCAGTATTTT | CASTPNLQGSVSITDTQYF
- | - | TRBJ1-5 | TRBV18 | TGTGCCAGCTCAGCCGGGACTGGGCAGCCCCAGCATTTT | CASSAGTGQPQHF
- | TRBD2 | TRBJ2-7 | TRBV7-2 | TGTGCCAGCAGCTACCAAGCGGGGTCCTACGAGCAGTACTTC | CASSYQAGSYEQYF